Following are 9 T cell receptor beta chains from one sample sequenced in a study of CD4 T cells in relation to SARS-CoV-2 and coronaviruses. Here immunoSEQ multiplex PCR was the method, and the copy in TCRdb shows in-frame clones only, minus some. This sample has 30,000 to 40,000 clones; over 75% occur once, and the top ten carry roughly 22%. These receptors have no identified antigens. Sample: memory CD4+ T cells from PBMCs, cultured in vitro. These receptors were taken from an adult with COVID-19.

V and J are TRBV2 and TRBJ2-3; the D is unclear. CDR1 SNHLY and CDR2 FYNNEI come from the germline V gene. The V end lost 6 bases, the J end lost 3 bases, and 7 bases lay between the germline ends. The CDR3 spans 12 residues. The CDR3 protein is CASREYTDTQYF. CDR3 in DNA: TGTGCCAGCAGGGAGTATACAGATACGCAGTATTTT.

The rearrangement links TRBV5-6 to TRBJ2-4; 10 nucleotides match TRBD1. The germline V gene has CDR1 SGHDT and CDR2 YYEEEE. V dropped 4 bases and J dropped 7; count of bases not matched to a gene: 5. This CDR3 comprises 14 residues. This CDR3 is CASSVTGGRNIQYF. The CDR3 DNA reads as TGTGCCAGCAGCGTGACAGGGGGCAGGAACATTCAGTACTTC.

This chain joins TRBV18 and TRBJ1-4; no clear D gene. Trimming pared 4 bases from V and 5 bases from J, leaving 11 bases between. CDR1 is KGHSH, CDR2 LQKENI, per germline. The CDR3 covers 14 residues. The CDR3 here is CASSQEARNEKLFF. The CDR3 region has the DNA TGTGCCAGCTCACAGGAGGCTAGGAATGAAAAACTGTTTTTT. Filled out from reference TRBV18 and TRBJ1-4, the complete variable domain reads NAGVMQNPRHLVRRRGQEARLRCSPMKGHSHVYWYRQLPEEGLKFMVYLQKENIIDESGMPKERFSAEFPKEGPSILRIQQVVRGDSAAYFCASSQEARNEKLFFGSGTQLSVL.

In its sample, this clone was seen once. The chain joins TRBV4-1 to TRBJ2-3; 7 nucleotides agree with TRBD1. The V and J ends lost 0 bases and 1 base, in that order; junction bases with no gene match: 1. Germline CDR1 is MGHRA and CDR2 is YSYEKL. The CDR3 has 15 amino acids. The CDR3 is CASSQDQGGTDTQYF. CDR3 nucleotides: TGCGCCAGCAGCCAAGATCAGGGGGGCACAGATACGCAGTATTTT.

This clone appeared a few times. The chain has TRBV7-9 and TRBJ2-1, with D unresolved. The CDR3 is 13 amino acids. Trimming removed 5 bases at V and 15 bases at J, with 20 bases between. CDR1 is SEHNR, CDR2 FQNEAQ, per germline (reference sequence). CDR3 protein: CASSRDWTEILFF. In nucleotides, the CDR3 is TGTGCCAGCAGCCGAGACTGGACCGAGATTCTGTTCTTC.

The rearrangement joins TRBV6-5 to TRBJ2-1, with 7 bases fitting TRBD2. Germline V gene data show CDR1 as MNHEY and CDR2 as SVGAGI. This CDR3 spans 15 amino acids. The trim removed 0 bases at V and 6 bases at J, leaving 5 bases unmatched. The CDR3 is CASSYSSGPTNEQFF. The CDR3 DNA reads TGTGCCAGCAGTTACTCTAGCGGGCCCACCAATGAGCAGTTCTTC.

The chain carries TRBV5-4 and TRBJ1-2, with D unresolved. This CDR3 comprises 14 residues. Per germline, CDR1 SGHNT and CDR2 YYREEE (reference sequence). V lost 2 bases and J lost 0, with 8 bases in between. The CDR3 region is CASSLQRPNYGYTF. In DNA form, the CDR3 reads TGTGCCAGCAGCTTACAGCGACCTAACTATGGCTACACCTTC.

The gene calls are TRBV9 and TRBJ1-1; D is uncertain. The CDR3 loop spans 13 amino acids. The germline gives CDR1 SGDLS, CDR2 YYNGEE. V dropped 0 bases and J dropped 2 bases, with 5 bases sitting between them. The CDR3 sequence: CASSVGANTEAFF. The CDR3 DNA follows: TGTGCCAGCAGCGTAGGAGCCAACACTGAAGCTTTCTTT.

This sequence joins TRBV6-6 and TRBJ2-5; 8 bases fit TRBD2. Germline assignment: CDR1 MNHNY and CDR2 SVGAGI (reference sequence). CDR3 length: 15 residues. V trimming: 7 bases; J trimming: 4 bases; junction bases outside the gene matches: 11. The CDR3 here is CASTGGLAGPETQYF. In DNA, the CDR3 is TGTGCCAGCACCGGCGGGTTAGCGGGACCAGAGACCCAGTACTTC.